This TCR beta chain came from a study of blood T cell repertoires in COVID-19 (dated by TCRdb to the early 2020s). Study-level background: Samples covering the acute and convalescent phases of COVID-19 were provided by collaborators in the United States, Italy and Spain. Where available, HLA class I and class II types were taken from metadata supplied by the sample provider and were not determined by assay-based typing. A de-identified subject ID, COVID-19 status, age in years and sex were almost always included in the sample metadata. The repertoires were released in a freely available public database intended as a resource for research on the immune response to SARS-CoV-2. Samples were obtained from the ongoing ImmuneRACE study (first 160 participants) and from about 1,300 subjects provided by 6 global collaborators. The material from the prospective study consisted of cDNA or gDNA derived from T cells, B-cell-depleted T cells, or PBMCs. The dataset comprised deeply sampled blood TCRbeta repertoires from subjects exposed to, actively infected with, or recovered from COVID-19.

The CDR3 contains 12 residues, cysteine and phenylalanine counted. Only the CDR3 DNA stays, 36 bases, in frame from base 1. Between the V and J ends, shortened by 5 bases and 4 bases respectively, the junction contains 11 bases. CDR1 and CDR2 are drawn from the germline V gene (reference sequence): GTSNPN, SVGIG. The immunoSEQ Assay, a bias-controlled multiplex PCR, was used to amplify TCRbeta CDR3 regions from genomic DNA. Processing in the source paper ran as follows. The number of nucleated cells in each sample was estimated from the amplification of reference gene primers within the assay. To quantify the absolute abundance of each unique TCRbeta CDR3 rearrangement, sequence reads were collapsed and filtered. For each sample, productive Simpson clonality was calculated as the square root of Simpson's diversity index across productive rearrangements. This is the immuneACCESS table as TCRdb keeps it, with only in-frame sequences that have V and J called. A part of the clones is gone; compared with another copy, unresolved V genes explain less than half, and the rest is unexplained. The V and J calls and clone size are taken from that table; D and trimming were inferred from the DNA. Here the sample has 340,000 or so clones; around 88% occur a single time. Jointly, the top ten make up 2.5% to 3% of the sample.

Results the study describes overall, beyond this receptor: Clinical and demographic metadata were provided uncurated, with the amount varying by source and participant.

Whole blood was collected in K2EDTA tubes by collaborating institutions according to the institutions' own protocols. For TCRbeta analysis, collaborators shipped samples in one of three forms: frozen whole blood, isolated PBMCs, or DNA extracted from either of those sample types. Note on this clone: The antigen it binds to is not known. The input lacks base qualities; no much larger clone sits a single base away.

The origin of this receptor is a man aged 30 to 39 with active or convalescent COVID-19. The chain is assembled from TRBV30 and TRBJ1-2; the D gene is perhaps TRBD1, from 5 matching bases. The sequencing input was peripheral blood. The CDR3 has the sequence CAWDGQGYGYTF. The base sequence is TGTGCCTGGGACGGACAAGGCTATGGCTACACCTTC.